The T cell receptor (beta chain) described here comes from a study of T cell responses to AZD1222 COVID-19 vaccine. Whole-study findings and limits: Per reports, nearly half of all spike-specific TCRs target regions that are unmutated in variants. Spike-specific TCR breadth and depth grew following two AZD1222 doses. The study found vaccine-associated CD4 TCRs spanning spike, dominant at 160-218 and 743-854.

Profiling relied on immunoSEQ multiplex PCR, and the TCRdb table lists in-frame clones only, not all of them. Of tens of thousands of clones in the sample, 75% to 90% were seen once. The CDR3 covers 14 residues. Trimming stripped 7 bases from V and 0 bases from J, with 11 bases between. The V gene's germline CDR1 is SGHRS and CDR2 YFSETQ. As regards this clone: As yet, its antigen is unknown.

The chain links TRBV5-1 to TRBJ1-3; D is undetermined. The TCR originated in an adult in good health. Sequenced here: peripheral blood, sampled on day 0 of AZD1222 vaccination. DNA of the CDR3: TGCGCCAGCCGGGCGGCGCCCTCTGGAAACACCATATATTTT. It codes for CASRAAPSGNTIYF. Supplemented by reference TRBV5-1 and TRBJ1-3, the full variable domain reads KAGVTQTPRYLIKTRGQQVTLSCSPISGHRSVSWYQQTPGQGLQFLFEYFSETQRNKGNFPGRFSGRQFSNSRSEMNVSTLELGDSALYLCASRAAPSGNTIYFGEGSWLTVV.